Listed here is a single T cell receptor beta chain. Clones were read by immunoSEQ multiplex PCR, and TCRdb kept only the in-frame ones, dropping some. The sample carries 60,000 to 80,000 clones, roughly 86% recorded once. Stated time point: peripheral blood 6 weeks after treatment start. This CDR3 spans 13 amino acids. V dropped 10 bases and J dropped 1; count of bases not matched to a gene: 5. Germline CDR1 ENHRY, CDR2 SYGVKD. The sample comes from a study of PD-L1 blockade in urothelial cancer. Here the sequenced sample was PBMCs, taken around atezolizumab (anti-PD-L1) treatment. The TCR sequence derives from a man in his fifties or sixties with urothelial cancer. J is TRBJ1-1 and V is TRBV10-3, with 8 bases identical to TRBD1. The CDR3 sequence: CATQGAPNTEAFF. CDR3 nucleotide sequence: TGTGCCACCCAGGGGGCTCCGAACACTGAAGCTTTCTTT.